The clone carrying this TCR beta chain was seen many times. The authors amplified TCR beta CDR3 regions from RNA transcripts. The first-round RT-PCR employed HTBI primers together with the Qiagen OneStep RT-PCR kit. A multiplex PCR was then performed as the second round. One entry per CDR3 protein, called by TCRdb with MiXCR from the multiplex PCR reads. The sample has approximately 210,000 distinct CDR3 sequences; roughly 29% are singletons. The data are from a study of Graves' ophthalmopathy and Graves' hyperthyroidism. From germline, CDR1 is SGHAT and CDR2 FQDESV (reference sequence). The CDR3 spans 16 residues. V lost 0 bases to trimming and J lost 5 bases, with 17 bases between them.

Sequencing used peripheral blood. This chain links TRBV11-1 with TRBJ2-7; a weak D match, TRBD1 (6 bases). The sequence was collected from a middle-aged man with Graves' ophthalmopathy. This chain's CDR3 is CASSLARTVPGDEQYF. CDR3 nucleotide sequence: TGTGCCAGCAGCTTAGCGAGAACCGTCCCAGGGGACGAGCAGTACTTC.